The 15 T cell receptor beta chains in this list originate from one sample, sequenced in a study of blood T cell repertoires in COVID-19. Clones were sequenced by immunoSEQ multiplex PCR, and TCRdb holds only the in-frame ones, with some missing. The sample has roughly 250,000 clones; roughly nine tenths are singletons. Source material: peripheral blood. These receptors came from a woman aged 25 to 39 with COVID-19, enrolled during active disease.

The chain uses TRBV7-8 and TRBJ1-1; D unresolved. Looked up from germline, CDR1 is SGHVS and CDR2 is FQNEAQ. Trimming left V 3 bases short and J 7 bases short, with 27 bases between. The CDR3 length is 18 residues. The CDR3 DNA sequence: TGTGCCAGCAGCTTGGGAGTAAAGGGCAGAGTTCAACGGGATGAAGCTTTCTTT. Its translation is CASSLGVKGRVQRDEAFF.

Turning to this clone: The sample contains more than one DNA sequence encoding this CDR3. The genes are TRBV6-5 and TRBJ2-7, with no clear D. Germline assignment: CDR1 MNHEY and CDR2 SVGAGI. The V end was cut by 2 bases, the J end by 3 bases, with 11 bases between. CDR3 length equals 14 residues. CDR3 region: CASSYGTSGYEQYF. CDR3 coding DNA: TGTGCCAGCAGTTACGGTACAAGTGGCTACGAGCAGTACTTC.

The V and J genes are TRBV30 and TRBJ1-1; D gene uncertain. The CDR3 is 14 amino acids. Germline V gives CDR1 GTSNPN, CDR2 SVGIG (reference sequence). The ends were cut back, 3 bases at V and 0 bases at J, with 11 bases in the middle. CDR3 nucleotide sequence: TGTGCCTGGAGGAGGGTGCCAGTGAACACTGAAGCTTTCTTT. Its protein is CAWRRVPVNTEAFF.

The chain uses TRBV19 and TRBJ1-2; 8 bases match TRBD1. This CDR3 spans 13 amino acids. After removal of 6 bases from V and 5 bases from J, the junction contained 5 bases not matched to a gene. Per the germline V gene, CDR1 is LNHDA and CDR2 is SQIVND (reference sequence). The CDR3, as DNA: TGTGCCAGTAGAACCGGGACAGGATATGGCTACACCTTC. Its translation is CASRTGTGYGYTF.

A note on this clone: Other nucleotide sequences from this sample produce the same CDR3. The rearrangement joins TRBV20-1 to TRBJ2-1, with a tentative D call TRBD2 (6 bases). Deletions cut 5 bases from V and 5 bases from J, with 7 bases between. Germline V CDR1 and CDR2: DFQATT, SNEGSKA (reference sequence). This CDR3 contains 11 residues. The CDR3 region has the DNA TGCAGTGCTGGGGGGAACAATGAGCAGTTCTTC. Amino acid sequence: CSAGGNNEQFF.

The rearrangement uses TRBV14 and TRBJ2-4, with 10 bases matching TRBD2. The CDR3 runs to 15 residues. With 5 bases clipped from V and 0 bases from J, the junction kept 1 base outside the gene matches. Germline V gene sequence: CDR1 SGHDN, CDR2 FVKESK. The CDR3 DNA sequence: TGTGCCAGCAGCTTAGCGGGGGGAGCCAAAAACATTCAGTACTTC. Its protein is CASSLAGGAKNIQYF.

J is TRBJ2-3 and V is TRBV10-3, with TRBD2 matching over 7 bases. The CDR3 totals 17 residues. The germline CDR1 and CDR2 sequences are ENHRY and SYGVKD. The J segment lost 1 base and the V segment lost 0 bases, leaving 7 bases of the junction unmatched. The CDR3 loop is CAISESRASGGTDTQYF. CDR3 bases: TGTGCCATCAGTGAGTCGAGGGCTAGCGGCGGCACAGATACGCAGTATTTT.

The chain couples TRBV4-1 to TRBJ2-1; 7 bases are a match to TRBD1. Trimming took 2 bases from V and 4 from J; bases not matched to a gene: 8. This CDR3 region has 16 residues. Germline lookup yields CDR1 MGHRA and CDR2 YSYEKL. CDR3 sequence reads: CASSQPTADRYNEQFF. The CDR3 DNA follows: TGCGCCAGCAGCCAACCAACCGCGGACAGGTACAATGAGCAGTTCTTC.

This chain uses TRBV18 with TRBJ1-1; no clear D. Trimming removed 3 bases at V and 2 bases at J, with 16 bases between. Germline CDR1 is KGHSH and CDR2 is LQKENI. The CDR3 spans 16 residues. The CDR3 loop is CASSPHRPGANTEAFF. CDR3 nucleotides: TGTGCCAGCTCACCCCACCGTCCGGGAGCTAACACTGAAGCTTTCTTT.

The V call is TRBV27, the J call TRBJ2-7, with 7 bases fitting TRBD1. This CDR3 is built from 13 residues. The trim removed 5 bases at V and 3 bases at J, leaving 4 bases unmatched. Germline V gene data show CDR1 as MNHEY and CDR2 as SMNVEV (reference sequence). The CDR3 is CASSPWTGYEQYF. Written as DNA, the CDR3 is TGTGCCAGCAGTCCCTGGACAGGCTACGAGCAGTACTTC.

The chain uses TRBV11-2 and TRBJ2-1, with D possibly matching TRBD1 (6 bases). The V gene's germline CDR1 is SGHAT and CDR2 FQNNGV. The CDR3 has 12 residues. Trimming stripped 2 bases from V and 16 bases from J, with 15 bases between. CDR3 residues: CASSLLGQGGFF. CDR3 DNA sequence: TGTGCCAGCAGCTTACTCGGACAAGGGGGATTCTTC.

The chain links TRBV25-1 to TRBJ2-3, with 8 nucleotides matching TRBD2. This CDR3 has 16 residues. Trimming took 4 bases from V and 4 from J; bases not matched to a gene: 10. The germline V gene encodes CDR1 MGHDK and CDR2 SYGVNS. For the CDR3, the DNA is TGTGCCAGCAGTGGCTCTCGTCGGGGGGGCCCAGATACGCAGTATTTT. Translation: CASSGSRRGGPDTQYF.

The chain recombines TRBV11-3 with TRBJ2-3, with D possibly matching TRBD2 (7 bases). Germline CDR1 and CDR2: SGHNT and YENEEA. This CDR3 has 14 residues. The germline V and J ends were trimmed by 4 bases and 2 bases, with 10 bases remaining between them. CDR3: CASSWGGPTDTQYF. The CDR3 DNA sequence: TGTGCCAGCAGCTGGGGGGGGCCCACAGATACGCAGTATTTT.

The V gene is TRBV5-1, the J gene TRBJ1-4, with 7 positions matching TRBD1. This CDR3 contains 16 residues. V gave up 4 bases and J gave up 0 bases; unmatched junction bases: 6. Germline V lookup: CDR1 SGHRS, CDR2 YFSETQ. In DNA form, the CDR3 reads TGCGCCAGCAGCACGGGACAGTTTGCAACTAATGAAAAACTGTTTTTT. Translated: CASSTGQFATNEKLFF.

The chain employs TRBV7-8 and TRBJ1-3; possible D gene TRBD1, 5 bases. Trimming left V 5 bases short and J 1 base short, with 9 bases between. Germline assignment: CDR1 SGHVS and CDR2 FQNEAQ. The CDR3 runs to 14 residues. CDR3 coding DNA: TGTGCCAGCAGCACACGACAGTCTGGAAACACCATATATTTT. Amino acids: CASSTRQSGNTIYF.